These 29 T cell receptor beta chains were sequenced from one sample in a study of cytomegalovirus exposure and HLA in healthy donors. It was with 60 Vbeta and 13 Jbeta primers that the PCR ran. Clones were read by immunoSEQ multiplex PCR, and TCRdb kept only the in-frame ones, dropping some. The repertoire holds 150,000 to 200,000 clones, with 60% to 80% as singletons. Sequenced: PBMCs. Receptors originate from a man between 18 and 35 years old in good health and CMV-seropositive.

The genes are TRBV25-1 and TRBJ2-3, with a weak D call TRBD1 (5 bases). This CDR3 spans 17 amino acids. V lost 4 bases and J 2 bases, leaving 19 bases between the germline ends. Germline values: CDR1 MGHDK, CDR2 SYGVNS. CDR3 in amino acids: CASSVRYLAGPTDTQYF. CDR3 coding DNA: TGTGCCAGCAGTGTACGATATCTGGCAGGGCCCACAGATACGCAGTATTTT.

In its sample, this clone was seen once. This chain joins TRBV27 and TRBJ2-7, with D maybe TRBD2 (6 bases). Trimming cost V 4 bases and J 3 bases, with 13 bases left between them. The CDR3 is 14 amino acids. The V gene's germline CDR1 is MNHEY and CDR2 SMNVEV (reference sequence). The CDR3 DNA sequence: TGTGCCAGCAGTTCCCGGACTACCGGCTACGAGCAGTACTTC. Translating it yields CASSSRTTGYEQYF.

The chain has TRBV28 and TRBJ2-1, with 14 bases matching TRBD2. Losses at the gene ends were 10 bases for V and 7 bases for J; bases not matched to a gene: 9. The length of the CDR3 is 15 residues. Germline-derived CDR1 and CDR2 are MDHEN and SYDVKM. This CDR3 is CAITHGTSGSNEQFF. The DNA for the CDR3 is TGTGCCATCACCCATGGGACTAGCGGGAGTAATGAGCAGTTCTTC.

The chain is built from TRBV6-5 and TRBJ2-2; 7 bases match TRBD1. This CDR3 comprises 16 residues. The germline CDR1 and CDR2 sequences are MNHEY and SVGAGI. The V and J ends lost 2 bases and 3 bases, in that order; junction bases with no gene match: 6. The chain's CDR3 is CASSYANRGYTGELFF. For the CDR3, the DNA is TGTGCCAGCAGTTACGCTAACAGGGGCTACACCGGGGAGCTGTTTTTT.

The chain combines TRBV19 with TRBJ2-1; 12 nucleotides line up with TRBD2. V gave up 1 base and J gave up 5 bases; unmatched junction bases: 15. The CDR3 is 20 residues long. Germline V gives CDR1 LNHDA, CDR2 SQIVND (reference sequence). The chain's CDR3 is CASSIGPRWLAGGPDNEQFF. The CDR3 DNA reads TGTGCCAGTAGTATAGGGCCCCGTTGGCTAGCGGGAGGGCCGGACAATGAGCAGTTCTTC.

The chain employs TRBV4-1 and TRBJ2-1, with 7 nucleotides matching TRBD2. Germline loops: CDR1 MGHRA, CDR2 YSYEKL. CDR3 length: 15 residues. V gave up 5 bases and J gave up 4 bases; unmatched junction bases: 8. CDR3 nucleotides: TGCGCCAGCAGCGGAGCTAGCGGTCCTTACAATGAGCAGTTCTTC. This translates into CASSGASGPYNEQFF.

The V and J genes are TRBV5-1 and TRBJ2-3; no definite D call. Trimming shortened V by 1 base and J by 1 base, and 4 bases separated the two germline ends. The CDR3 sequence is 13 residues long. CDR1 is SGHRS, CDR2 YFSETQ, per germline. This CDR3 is CASSLPRTDTQYF. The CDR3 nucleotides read TGCGCCAGCAGCTTGCCTCGCACAGATACGCAGTATTTT.

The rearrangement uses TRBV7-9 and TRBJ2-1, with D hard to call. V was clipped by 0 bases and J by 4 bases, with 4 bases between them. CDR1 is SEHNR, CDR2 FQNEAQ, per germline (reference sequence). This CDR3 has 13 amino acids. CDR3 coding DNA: TGTGCCAGCAGCTTAGCACAGTACAATGAGCAGTTCTTC. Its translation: CASSLAQYNEQFF.

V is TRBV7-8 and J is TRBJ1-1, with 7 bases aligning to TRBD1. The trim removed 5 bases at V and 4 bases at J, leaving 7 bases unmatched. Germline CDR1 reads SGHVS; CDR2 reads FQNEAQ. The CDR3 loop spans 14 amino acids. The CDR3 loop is CASSLQGLATEAFF. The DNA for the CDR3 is TGTGCCAGCAGCCTACAGGGGCTGGCCACTGAAGCTTTCTTT.

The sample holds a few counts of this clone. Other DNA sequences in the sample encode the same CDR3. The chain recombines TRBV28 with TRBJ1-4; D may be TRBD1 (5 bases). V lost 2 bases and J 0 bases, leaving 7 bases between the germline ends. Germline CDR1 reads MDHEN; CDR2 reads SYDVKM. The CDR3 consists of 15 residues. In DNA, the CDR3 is TGTGCCAGCAGTTTAGGGGGGGCAACTAATGAAAAACTGTTTTTT. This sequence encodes CASSLGGATNEKLFF.

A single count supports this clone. DNA for the CDR3: TGTGCCACCAGCAGGGGGACTAGCGGGAGAGGGTCAGATACGCAGTATTTT. Residues: CATSRGTSGRGSDTQYF. The chain recombines TRBV15 with TRBJ2-3; 14 nucleotides align to TRBD2. Looked up from germline, CDR1 is LNHNV and CDR2 is YYDKDF (reference sequence). The CDR3 is 17 residues long. With 3 bases clipped from V and 4 bases from J, the junction kept 6 bases outside the gene matches.

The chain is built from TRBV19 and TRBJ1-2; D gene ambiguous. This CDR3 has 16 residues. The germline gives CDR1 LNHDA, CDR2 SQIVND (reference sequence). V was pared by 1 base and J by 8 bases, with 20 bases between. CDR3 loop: CASSIATGAGLEGYTF. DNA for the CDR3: TGTGCCAGTAGTATAGCCACGGGAGCGGGCTTGGAGGGCTACACCTTC.

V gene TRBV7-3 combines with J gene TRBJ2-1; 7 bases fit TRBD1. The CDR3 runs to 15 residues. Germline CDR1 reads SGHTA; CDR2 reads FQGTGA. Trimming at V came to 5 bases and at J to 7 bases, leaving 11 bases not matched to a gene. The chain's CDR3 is CASSPTRDSLNEQFF. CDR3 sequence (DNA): TGTGCCAGCAGCCCAACCCGGGACAGTCTAAATGAGCAGTTCTTC.

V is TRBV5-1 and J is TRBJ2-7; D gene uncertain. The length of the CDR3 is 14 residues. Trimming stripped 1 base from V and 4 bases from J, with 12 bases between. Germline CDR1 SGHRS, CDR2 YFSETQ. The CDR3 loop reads CASSLSSLVYEQYF. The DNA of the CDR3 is TGCGCCAGCAGCTTGAGTAGTCTGGTATACGAGCAGTACTTC. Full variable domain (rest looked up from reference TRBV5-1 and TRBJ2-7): KAGVTQTPRYLIKTRGQQVTLSCSPISGHRSVSWYQQTPGQGLQFLFEYFSETQRNKGNFPGRFSGRQFSNSRSEMNVSTLELGDSALYLCASSLSSLVYEQYFGPGTRLTVT.

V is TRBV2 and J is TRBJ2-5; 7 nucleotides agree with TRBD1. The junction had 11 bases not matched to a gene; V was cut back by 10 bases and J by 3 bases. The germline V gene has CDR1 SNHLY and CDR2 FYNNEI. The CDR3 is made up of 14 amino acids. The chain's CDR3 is CATAPRQGKETQYF. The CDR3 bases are TGTGCCACCGCGCCTCGACAGGGAAAAGAGACCCAGTACTTC.

The CDR3 spells CASSQNRVGNQPQHF. Written as DNA, the CDR3 is TGTGCCAGCAGCCAGAACAGGGTAGGCAATCAGCCCCAGCATTTT. The rearrangement uses TRBV27 and TRBJ1-5; possibly TRBD1 for D (6 bases). The CDR3 runs to 15 residues. Trimming removed 6 bases at V and 2 bases at J, with 14 bases between. Per germline, CDR1 MNHEY and CDR2 SMNVEV (reference sequence).

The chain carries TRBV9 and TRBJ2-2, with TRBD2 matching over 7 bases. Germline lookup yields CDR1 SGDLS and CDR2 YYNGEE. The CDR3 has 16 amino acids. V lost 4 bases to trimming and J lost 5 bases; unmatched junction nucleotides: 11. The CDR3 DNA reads TGTGCCAGCAGCCCCCAAGGGCAGGGAGGGACCGGGGAGCTGTTTTTT. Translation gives CASSPQGQGGTGELFF.

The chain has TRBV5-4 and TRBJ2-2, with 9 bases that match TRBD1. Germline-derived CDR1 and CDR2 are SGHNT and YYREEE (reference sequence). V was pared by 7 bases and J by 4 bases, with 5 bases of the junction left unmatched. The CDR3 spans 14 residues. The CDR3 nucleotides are TGTGCCAGCGAGGGACAGGGCCCCACCGGGGAGCTGTTTTTT. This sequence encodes CASEGQGPTGELFF.

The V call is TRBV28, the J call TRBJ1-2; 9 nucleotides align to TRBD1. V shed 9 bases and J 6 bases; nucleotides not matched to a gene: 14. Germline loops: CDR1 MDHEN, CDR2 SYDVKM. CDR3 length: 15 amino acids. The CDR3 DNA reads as TGTGCCAGTAAGTCCCGGGACAGGGTTTTACATGGCTACACCTTC. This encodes CASKSRDRVLHGYTF.

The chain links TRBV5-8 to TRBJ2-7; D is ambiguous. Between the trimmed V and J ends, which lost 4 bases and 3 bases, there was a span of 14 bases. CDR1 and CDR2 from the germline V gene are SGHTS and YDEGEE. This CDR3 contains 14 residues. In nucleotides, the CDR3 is TGTGCCAGCAGCCCGTTTAGCCTTTACTACGAGCAGTACTTC. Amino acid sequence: CASSPFSLYYEQYF. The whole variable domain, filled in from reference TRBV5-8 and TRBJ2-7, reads EAGVTQSPTHLIKTRGQQATLRCSPISGHTSVYWYQQALGLGLQFLLWYDEGEERNRGNFPPRFSGRQFPNYSSELNVNALELEDSALYLCASSPFSLYYEQYFGPGTRLTVT.

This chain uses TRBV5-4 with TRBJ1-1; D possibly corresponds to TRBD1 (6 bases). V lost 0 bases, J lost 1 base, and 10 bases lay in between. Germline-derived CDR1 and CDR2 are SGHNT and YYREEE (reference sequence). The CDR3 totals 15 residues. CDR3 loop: CASSLEGGSNTEAFF. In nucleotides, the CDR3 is TGTGCCAGCAGCTTGGAAGGGGGATCGAACACTGAAGCTTTCTTT.

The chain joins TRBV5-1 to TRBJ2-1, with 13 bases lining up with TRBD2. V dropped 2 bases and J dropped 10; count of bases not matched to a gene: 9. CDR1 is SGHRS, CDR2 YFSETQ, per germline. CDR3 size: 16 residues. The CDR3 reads CASSLTAGTSGIEQFF. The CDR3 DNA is TGCGCCAGCAGCTTAACCGCCGGGACTAGCGGGATAGAGCAGTTCTTC.

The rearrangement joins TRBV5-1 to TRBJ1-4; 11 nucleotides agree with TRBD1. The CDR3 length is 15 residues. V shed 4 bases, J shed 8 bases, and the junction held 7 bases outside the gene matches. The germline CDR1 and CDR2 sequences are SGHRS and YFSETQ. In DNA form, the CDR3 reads TGCGCCAGCAGCCCAGGACAGGGGGCTCACGAAAAACTGTTTTTT. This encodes CASSPGQGAHEKLFF.

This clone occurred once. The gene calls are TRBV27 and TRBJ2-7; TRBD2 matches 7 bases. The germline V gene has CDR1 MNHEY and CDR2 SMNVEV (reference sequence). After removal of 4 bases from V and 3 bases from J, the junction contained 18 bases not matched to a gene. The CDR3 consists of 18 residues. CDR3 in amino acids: CASSSTRDWAGDFYEQYF. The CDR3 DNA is TGTGCCAGCAGTTCAACGCGCGACTGGGCGGGAGACTTCTACGAGCAGTACTTC.

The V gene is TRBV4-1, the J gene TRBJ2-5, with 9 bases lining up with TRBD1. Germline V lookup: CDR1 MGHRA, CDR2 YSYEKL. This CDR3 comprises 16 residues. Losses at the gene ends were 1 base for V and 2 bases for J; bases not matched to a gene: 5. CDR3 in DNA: TGCGCCAGCAGCCAAGGGACAGGGGCGATTCAAGAGACCCAGTACTTC. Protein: CASSQGTGAIQETQYF.

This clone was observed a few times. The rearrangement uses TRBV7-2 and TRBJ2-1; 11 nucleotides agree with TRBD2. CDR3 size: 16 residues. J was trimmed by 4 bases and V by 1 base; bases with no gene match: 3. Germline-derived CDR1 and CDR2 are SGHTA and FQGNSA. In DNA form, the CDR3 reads TGTGCCAGCAGCTTAGTAGCGGGAGGGCGATACAATGAGCAGTTCTTC. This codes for CASSLVAGGRYNEQFF.

CDR3 sequence: CAISAGQGDTDTQYF. CDR3 in DNA: TGTGCCATCAGTGCCGGACAGGGTGACACAGATACGCAGTATTTT. The rearrangement uses TRBV10-3 and TRBJ2-3; 8 nucleotides agree with TRBD1. The CDR3 sequence is 15 residues long. After removal of 4 bases from V and 2 bases from J, the junction contained 5 bases not matched to a gene. Germline-derived CDR1 and CDR2 are ENHRY and SYGVKD.

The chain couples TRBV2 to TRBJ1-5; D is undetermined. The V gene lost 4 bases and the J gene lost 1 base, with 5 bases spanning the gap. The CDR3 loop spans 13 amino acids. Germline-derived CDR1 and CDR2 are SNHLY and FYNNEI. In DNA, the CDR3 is TGTGCCAGCAGTGCGGAGAGCAATCAGCCCCAGCATTTT. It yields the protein CASSAESNQPQHF.

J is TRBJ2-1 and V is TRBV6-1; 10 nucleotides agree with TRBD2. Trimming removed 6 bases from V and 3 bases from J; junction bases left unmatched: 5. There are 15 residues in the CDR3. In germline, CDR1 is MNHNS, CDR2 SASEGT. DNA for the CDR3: TGTGCCAGCAGCGGTGGACTAGCGGACTACAATGAGCAGTTCTTC. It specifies CASSGGLADYNEQFF.